The source of this T cell receptor (beta chain) is a study of OX40 agonist ivuxolimab in advanced cancers. Across the study: Aged roughly 23 to 90 with a mean of approximately 60 years, they were almost 85% male. Three patients got partial responses; one had hepatocellular carcinoma and two had cutaneous melanoma. General study findings and limits: Compared with CD4+, CD8+ T cells on average had more expanded clones. Clones of CD4+ and CD8+ blood T cells grew by week 6 at doses of 0.1 to 3.0 mg/kg.

Profiled with immunoSEQ multiplex PCR; TCRdb holds only in-frame clones, not every one. Of fewer than 120,000 clones in the sample, approximately 89% are singletons; the top ten hold less than 0.35%. This CDR3 contains 13 residues. CDR1 SGHNT and CDR2 YYREEE come from the germline V gene (reference sequence). J was trimmed by 5 bases and V by 6 bases; bases with no gene match: 6. A remark on this clone: Its specificity is not known.

The specimen comprised CD4+ or CD8+ T cells sorted from blood, sampled in a trial of the OX40 agonist ivuxolimab. This TCR came from an adult with an advanced solid tumor such as melanoma, head and neck, liver or kidney cancer. This chain joins TRBV5-4 and TRBJ1-1, with 8 bases matching TRBD1. In DNA form, the CDR3 reads TGTGCCAGCACGGGACAGGATCTGACTGAAGCTTTCTTT. Translating it yields CASTGQDLTEAFF.